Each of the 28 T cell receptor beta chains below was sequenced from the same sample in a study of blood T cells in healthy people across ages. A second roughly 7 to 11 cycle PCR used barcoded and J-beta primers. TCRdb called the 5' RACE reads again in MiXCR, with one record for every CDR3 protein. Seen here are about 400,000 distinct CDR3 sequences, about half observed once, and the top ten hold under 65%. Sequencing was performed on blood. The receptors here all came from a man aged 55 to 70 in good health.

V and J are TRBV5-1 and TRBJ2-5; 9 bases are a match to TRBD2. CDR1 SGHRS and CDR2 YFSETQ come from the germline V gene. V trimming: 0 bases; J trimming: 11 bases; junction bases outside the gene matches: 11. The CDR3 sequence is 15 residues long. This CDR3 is CASSLVETSGREQYF. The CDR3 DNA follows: TGCGCCAGCAGCTTGGTCGAGACTAGCGGCCGGGAGCAGTACTTC.

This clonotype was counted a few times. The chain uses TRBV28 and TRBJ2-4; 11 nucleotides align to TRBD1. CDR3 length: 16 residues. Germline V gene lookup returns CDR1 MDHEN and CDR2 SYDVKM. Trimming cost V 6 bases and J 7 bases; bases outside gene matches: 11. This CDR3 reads CASSLWVGTGGNIQYF. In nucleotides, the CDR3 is TGTGCCAGCAGCCTATGGGTTGGGACAGGGGGTAACATTCAGTACTTC.

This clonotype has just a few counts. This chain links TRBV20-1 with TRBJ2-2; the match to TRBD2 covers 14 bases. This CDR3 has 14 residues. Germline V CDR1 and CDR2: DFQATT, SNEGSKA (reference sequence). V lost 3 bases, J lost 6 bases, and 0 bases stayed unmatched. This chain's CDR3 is CSARTSGGAGELFF. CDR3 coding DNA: TGCAGTGCTAGGACTAGCGGGGGGGCCGGGGAGCTGTTTTTT.

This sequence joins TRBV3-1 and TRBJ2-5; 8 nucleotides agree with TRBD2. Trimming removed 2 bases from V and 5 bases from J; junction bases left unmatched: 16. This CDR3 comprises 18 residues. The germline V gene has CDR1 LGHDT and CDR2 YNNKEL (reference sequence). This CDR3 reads CASSQSGGLAGYPETQYF. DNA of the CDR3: TGTGCCAGCAGCCAATCGGGAGGGTTGGCGGGATACCCGGAGACCCAGTACTTC.

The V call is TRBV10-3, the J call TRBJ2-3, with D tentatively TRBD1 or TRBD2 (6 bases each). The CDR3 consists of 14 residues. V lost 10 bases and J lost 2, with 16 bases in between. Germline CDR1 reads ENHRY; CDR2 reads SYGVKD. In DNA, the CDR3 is TGTGCCAGCGGGACACTACAATTCACAGATACGCAGTATTTT. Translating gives CASGTLQFTDTQYF.

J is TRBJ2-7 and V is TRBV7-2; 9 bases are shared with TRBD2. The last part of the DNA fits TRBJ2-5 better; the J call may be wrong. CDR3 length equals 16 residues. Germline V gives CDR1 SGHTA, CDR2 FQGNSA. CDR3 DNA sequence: TGTGCCAGCAGCGGGACTCATAGCGGGAGTGGGGAGACCCAGTACTTC. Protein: CASSGTHSGSGETQYF.

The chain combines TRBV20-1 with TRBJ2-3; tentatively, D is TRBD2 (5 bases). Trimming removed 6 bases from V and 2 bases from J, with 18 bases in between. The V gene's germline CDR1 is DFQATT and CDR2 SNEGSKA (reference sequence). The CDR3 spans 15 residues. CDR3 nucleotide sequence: TGCAGTGCGCATTTGGAGGAGTGGATCACAGATACGCAGTATTTT. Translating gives CSAHLEEWITDTQYF.

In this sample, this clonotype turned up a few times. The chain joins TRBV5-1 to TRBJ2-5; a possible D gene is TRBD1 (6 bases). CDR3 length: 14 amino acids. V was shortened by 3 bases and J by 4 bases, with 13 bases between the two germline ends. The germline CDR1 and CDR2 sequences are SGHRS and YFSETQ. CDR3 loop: CASSSGTTRETQYF. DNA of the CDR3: TGCGCCAGCAGCTCCGGGACAACGAGAGAGACCCAGTACTTC.

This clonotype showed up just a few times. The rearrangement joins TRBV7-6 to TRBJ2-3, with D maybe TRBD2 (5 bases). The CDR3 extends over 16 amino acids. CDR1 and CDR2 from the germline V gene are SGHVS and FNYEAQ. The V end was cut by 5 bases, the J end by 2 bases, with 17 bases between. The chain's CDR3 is CASSALERTLTDTQYF. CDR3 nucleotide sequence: TGTGCCAGCAGCGCCCTGGAGCGGACCCTCACAGATACGCAGTATTTT.

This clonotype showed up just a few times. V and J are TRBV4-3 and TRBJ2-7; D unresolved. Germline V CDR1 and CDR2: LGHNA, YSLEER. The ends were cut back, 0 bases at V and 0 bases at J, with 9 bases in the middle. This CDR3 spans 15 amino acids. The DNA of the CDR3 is TGCGCCAGCAGCCAAGACCCTGACACCTCCTACGAGCAGTACTTC. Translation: CASSQDPDTSYEQYF.

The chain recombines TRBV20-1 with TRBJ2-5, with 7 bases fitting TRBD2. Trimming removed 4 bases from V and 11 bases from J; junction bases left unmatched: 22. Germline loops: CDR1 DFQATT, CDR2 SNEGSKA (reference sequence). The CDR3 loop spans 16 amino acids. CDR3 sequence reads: CSATDPRGRGGYLQYF. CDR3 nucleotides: TGCAGTGCTACAGACCCACGGGGGAGGGGTGGATATTTGCAGTACTTC.

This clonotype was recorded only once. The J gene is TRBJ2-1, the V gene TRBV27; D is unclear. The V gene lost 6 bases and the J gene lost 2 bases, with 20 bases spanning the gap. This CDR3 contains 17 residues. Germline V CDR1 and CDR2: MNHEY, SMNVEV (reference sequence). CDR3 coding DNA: TGTGCCAGCAGCCTGTCTTTGGCTGGCCTGACCTACAATGAGCAGTTCTTC. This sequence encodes CASSLSLAGLTYNEQFF.

For the CDR3, the DNA is TGTGCCAGCAGCTTACCTTCGGGACAGGGGCCCCCCGGAAACATTCAGTACTTC. Translated: CASSLPSGQGPPGNIQYF. This chain connects TRBV7-9 to TRBJ2-5; 10 bases are shared with TRBD1. The DNA end favors TRBJ2-4, so the J call may be wrong. Germline V lookup: CDR1 SEHNR, CDR2 FQNEAQ (reference sequence). This CDR3 contains 18 residues.

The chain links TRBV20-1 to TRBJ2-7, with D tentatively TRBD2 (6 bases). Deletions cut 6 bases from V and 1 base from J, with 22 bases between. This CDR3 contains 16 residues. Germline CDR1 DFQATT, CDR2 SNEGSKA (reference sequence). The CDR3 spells CSALAGREFPSYEQYF. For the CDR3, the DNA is TGCAGTGCCCTGGCCGGACGGGAGTTTCCTTCCTACGAGCAGTACTTC.

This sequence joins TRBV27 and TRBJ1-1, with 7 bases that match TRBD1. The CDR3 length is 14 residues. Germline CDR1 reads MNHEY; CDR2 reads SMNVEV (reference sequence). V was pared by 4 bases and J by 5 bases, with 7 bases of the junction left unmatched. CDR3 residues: CASSWTGEGTEAFF. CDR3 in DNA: TGTGCCAGCAGTTGGACAGGAGAAGGAACTGAAGCTTTCTTT.

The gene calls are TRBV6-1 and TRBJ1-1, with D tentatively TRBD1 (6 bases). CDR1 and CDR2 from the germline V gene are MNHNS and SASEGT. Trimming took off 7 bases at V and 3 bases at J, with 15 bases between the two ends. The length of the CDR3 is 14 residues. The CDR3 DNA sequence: TGTGCCAGCAACCACTTGGGGGGCGACACTGAAGCTTTCTTT. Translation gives CASNHLGGDTEAFF.

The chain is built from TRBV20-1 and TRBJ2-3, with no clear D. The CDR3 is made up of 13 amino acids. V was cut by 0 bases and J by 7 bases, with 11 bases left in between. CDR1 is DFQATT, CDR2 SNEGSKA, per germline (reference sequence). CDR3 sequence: CSARDPKRYTQYF. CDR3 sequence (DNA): TGCAGTGCTAGAGATCCTAAAAGGTATACGCAGTATTTT.

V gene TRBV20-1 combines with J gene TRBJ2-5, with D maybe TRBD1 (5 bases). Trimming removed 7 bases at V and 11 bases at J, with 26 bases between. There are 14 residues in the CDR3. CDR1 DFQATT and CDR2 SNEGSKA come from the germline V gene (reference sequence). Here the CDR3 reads CSVDPGLRGHEQYF. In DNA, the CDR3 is TGCAGTGTGGACCCGGGCCTTAGGGGCCATGAGCAGTACTTC.

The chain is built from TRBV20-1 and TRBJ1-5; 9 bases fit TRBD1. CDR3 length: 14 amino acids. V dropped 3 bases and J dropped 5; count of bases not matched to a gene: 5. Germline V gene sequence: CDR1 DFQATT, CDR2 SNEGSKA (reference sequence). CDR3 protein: CSARYRGRDQPQHF. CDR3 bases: TGCAGTGCTAGGTACAGGGGGCGGGATCAGCCCCAGCATTTT.

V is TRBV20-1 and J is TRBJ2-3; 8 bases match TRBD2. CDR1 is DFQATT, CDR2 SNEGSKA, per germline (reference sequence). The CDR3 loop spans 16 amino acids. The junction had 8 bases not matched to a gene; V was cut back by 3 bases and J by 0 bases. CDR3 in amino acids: CSARNLASGSTDTQYF. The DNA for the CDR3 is TGCAGTGCTAGGAATTTGGCTAGCGGGAGCACAGATACGCAGTATTTT.

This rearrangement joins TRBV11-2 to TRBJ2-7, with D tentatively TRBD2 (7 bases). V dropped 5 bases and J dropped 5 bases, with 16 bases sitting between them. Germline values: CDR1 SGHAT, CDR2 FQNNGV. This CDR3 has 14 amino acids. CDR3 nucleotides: TGTGCCAGCAGCCCCGGGGGGCCCCTCCACGAGCAGTACTTC. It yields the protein CASSPGGPLHEQYF.

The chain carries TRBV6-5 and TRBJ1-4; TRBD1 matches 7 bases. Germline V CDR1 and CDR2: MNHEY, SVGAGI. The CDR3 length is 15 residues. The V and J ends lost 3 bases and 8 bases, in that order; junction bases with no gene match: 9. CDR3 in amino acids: CASSYSQGVGEKLFF. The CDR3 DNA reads TGTGCCAGCAGTTATAGTCAGGGGGTCGGAGAAAAACTGTTTTTT.

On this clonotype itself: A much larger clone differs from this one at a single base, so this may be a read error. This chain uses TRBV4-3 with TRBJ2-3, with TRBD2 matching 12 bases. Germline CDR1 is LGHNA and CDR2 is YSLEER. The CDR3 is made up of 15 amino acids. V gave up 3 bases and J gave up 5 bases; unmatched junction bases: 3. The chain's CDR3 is CASSQTSGRIDTQYF. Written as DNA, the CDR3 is TGCGCCAGCAGCCAGACTAGCGGGAGAATAGATACGCAGTATTTT.

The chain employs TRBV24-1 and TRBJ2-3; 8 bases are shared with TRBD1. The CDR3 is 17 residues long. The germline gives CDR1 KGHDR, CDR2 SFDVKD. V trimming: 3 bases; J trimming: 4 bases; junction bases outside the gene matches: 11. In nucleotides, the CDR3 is TGTGCCACCAGTGATAATTTTAACGGACAGGGTCCAGATACGCAGTATTTT. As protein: CATSDNFNGQGPDTQYF.

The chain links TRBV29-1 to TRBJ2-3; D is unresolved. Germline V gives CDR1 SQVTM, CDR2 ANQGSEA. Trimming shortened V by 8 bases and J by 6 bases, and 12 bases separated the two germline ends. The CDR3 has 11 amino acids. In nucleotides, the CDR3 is TGCAGCTCCTCCCTGGAGGATACGCAGTATTTT. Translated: CSSSLEDTQYF.

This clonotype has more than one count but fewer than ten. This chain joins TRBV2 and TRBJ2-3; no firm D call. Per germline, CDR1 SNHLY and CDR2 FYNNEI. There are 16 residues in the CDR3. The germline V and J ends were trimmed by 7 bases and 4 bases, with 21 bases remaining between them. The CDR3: CASTLESLVLADTQYF. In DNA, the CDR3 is TGTGCCAGCACCCTCGAATCACTGGTTCTGGCAGATACGCAGTATTTT. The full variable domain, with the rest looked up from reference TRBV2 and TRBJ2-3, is EPEVTQTPSHQVTQMGQEVILRCVPISNHLYFYWYRQILGQKVEFLVSFYNNEISEKSEIFDDQFSVERPDGSNFTLKIRSTKLEDSAMYFCASTLESLVLADTQYFGPGTRLTVL.

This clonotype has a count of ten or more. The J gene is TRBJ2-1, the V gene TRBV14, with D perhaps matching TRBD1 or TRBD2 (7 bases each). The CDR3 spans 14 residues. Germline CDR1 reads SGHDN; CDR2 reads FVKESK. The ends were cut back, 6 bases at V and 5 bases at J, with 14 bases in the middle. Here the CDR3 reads CASSQGGYNNEQFF. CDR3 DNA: TGTGCCAGCAGTCAGGGGGGGTACAACAATGAGCAGTTCTTC.

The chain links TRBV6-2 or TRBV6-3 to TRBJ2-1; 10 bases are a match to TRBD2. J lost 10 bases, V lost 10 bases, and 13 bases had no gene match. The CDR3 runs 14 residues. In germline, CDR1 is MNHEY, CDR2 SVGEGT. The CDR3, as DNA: TGTGCCACCCTTGGAGCGGGAGGGCCCTGCGAGCAGTTCTTC. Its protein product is CATLGAGGPCEQFF.